Each of the 13 T cell receptor beta chains below was sequenced from the same sample in a study of shared clonotypes between healthy human individuals. The repertoire was sequenced with immunoSEQ multiplex PCR; TCRdb's copy has only in-frame clones and lacks some. This table has some 900,000 clones, around 80% appearing once. Material: memory CD4+ T cells sorted from blood. Described subset: CD45RA-negative fraction. These receptor sequences come from a man younger than 30 in good health.

V is TRBV28 and J is TRBJ1-2; 7 bases are shared with TRBD1. Germline V CDR1 and CDR2: MDHEN, SYDVKM. Unmatched junction bases numbered 0, after V lost 8 bases and J lost 3 bases. CDR3 size: 11 residues. The CDR3 DNA follows: TGTGCCAGCGGACAGGACTATGGCTACACCTTC. Its protein product is CASGQDYGYTF.

This clone was observed at least ten times. The genes are TRBV19 and TRBJ1-6; D unresolved. Germline V gives CDR1 LNHDA, CDR2 SQIVND (reference sequence). The CDR3 covers 15 residues. The germline V and J ends were trimmed by 6 bases and 7 bases, with 16 bases remaining between them. For the CDR3, the DNA is TGTGCCAGTAGATACCCGGGAACTATAAATTCACCCCTCCACTTT. Protein product: CASRYPGTINSPLHF.

This clone was seen a single time. This chain uses TRBV5-1 with TRBJ1-1; 7 bases agree with TRBD1. The germline gives CDR1 SGHRS, CDR2 YFSETQ. V trimming: 4 bases; J trimming: 4 bases; junction bases outside the gene matches: 4. The CDR3 is 13 residues long. CDR3 sequence (DNA): TGCGCCAGCAGCGCCAACAGGGGCACTGAAGCTTTCTTT. Its protein is CASSANRGTEAFF.

The DNA of the CDR3 is TGTGCCAGTAGTACCGCCCCACAGGGGTACGAGCAGTACTTC. Translation: CASSTAPQGYEQYF. This sequence joins TRBV19 and TRBJ2-7; 7 bases match TRBD1. From germline, CDR1 is LNHDA and CDR2 SQIVND (reference sequence). The ends lost 4 bases at V and 4 bases at J; junction bases unmatched: 7. This CDR3 has 14 amino acids. Full variable domain (rest looked up from reference TRBV19 and TRBJ2-7): DGGITQSPKYLFRKEGQNVTLSCEQNLNHDAMYWYRQDPGQGLRLIYYSQIVNDFQKGDIAEGYSVSREKKESFPLTVTSAQKNPTAFYLCASSTAPQGYEQYFGPGTRLTVT.

The CDR3, as DNA: TGTGCCAGCAGCTTAGCCCTCCGACTAGCGGGGGGAAGCTACGAGCAGTACTTC. This codes for CASSLALRLAGGSYEQYF. The chain recombines TRBV11-2 with TRBJ2-7, with 13 nucleotides matching TRBD2. CDR1 is SGHAT and CDR2 is FQNNGV in the germline V gene. V lost 1 base, J lost 3 bases, and 9 bases stayed unmatched. The CDR3 is 18 amino acids.

This clone was observed at least ten times. V and J are TRBV5-1 and TRBJ2-5; D tentatively reads TRBD1 or TRBD2 (7 bases each). Germline assignment: CDR1 SGHRS and CDR2 YFSETQ. This CDR3 has 15 amino acids. V lost 4 bases, J lost 5 bases, and 18 bases lay in between. The CDR3 DNA follows: TGCGCCAGCAGCAGCGGGGACAGACTTACGGAGACCCAGTACTTC. Its translation: CASSSGDRLTETQYF. The variable domain in full, with the rest retrieved from reference TRBV5-1 and TRBJ2-5, is KAGVTQTPRYLIKTRGQQVTLSCSPISGHRSVSWYQQTPGQGLQFLFEYFSETQRNKGNFPGRFSGRQFSNSRSEMNVSTLELGDSALYLCASSSGDRLTETQYFGPGTRLLVL.

This clone came up a few times. Other DNA sequences in the same sample also yield this CDR3. The chain uses TRBV6-1 and TRBJ2-1, with D tentatively TRBD1 or TRBD2 (5 bases each). Germline V gives CDR1 MNHNS, CDR2 SASEGT. V dropped 3 bases and J dropped 0 bases, with 9 bases sitting between them. This CDR3 contains 15 residues. This CDR3 reads CASSDGASSYNEQFF. CDR3 nucleotide sequence: TGTGCCAGCAGTGACGGGGCTAGCTCCTACAATGAGCAGTTCTTC.

The chain recombines TRBV11-2 with TRBJ2-7; TRBD1 is a possible D gene (6 bases). Trimming shortened V by 5 bases and J by 5 bases, and 16 bases separated the two germline ends. This CDR3 comprises 14 residues. Germline loops: CDR1 SGHAT, CDR2 FQNNGV. CDR3 residues: CASSLQGQVDEQYF. The CDR3 DNA reads TGTGCCAGCAGCCTACAGGGCCAGGTCGACGAGCAGTACTTC.

V usage is TRBV30 and J usage is TRBJ1-1, with no clear D. The length of the CDR3 is 13 residues. Deletions cut 6 bases from V and 1 base from J, with 12 bases between. Germline assignment: CDR1 GTSNPN and CDR2 SVGIG (reference sequence). CDR3 sequence (DNA): TGTGCCTGCAGTCAGACCGAGAACACTGAAGCTTTCTTT. Encoded protein: CACSQTENTEAFF.

The V and J genes are TRBV21-1 and TRBJ2-1. TRBV21-1 is marked as a pseudogene. CDR3 length: 16 residues. As DNA, the CDR3 is TGTGCCAGCAGCGAAACATGTCAGAGCTCCTACAATGAGCAGTTCTTC. This sequence encodes CASSETCQSSYNEQFF.

This chain connects TRBV7-2 to TRBJ2-2, with 7 nucleotides matching TRBD2. Germline V gene data show CDR1 as SGHTA and CDR2 as FQGNSA. J was trimmed by 1 base and V by 3 bases; bases with no gene match: 2. The CDR3 has 15 residues. CDR3 in amino acids: CASSFPSGNTGELFF. The CDR3 nucleotides read TGTGCCAGCAGCTTTCCTAGCGGGAACACCGGGGAGCTGTTTTTT.

This clone was picked up many times. The V and J genes are TRBV7-9 and TRBJ2-7; maybe TRBD2 (6 bases). V was cut by 3 bases and J by 5 bases, with 11 bases left in between. From germline, CDR1 is SEHNR and CDR2 FQNEAQ (reference sequence). The CDR3 extends over 13 amino acids. The CDR3 loop reads CASSFGGANEQYF. The CDR3 DNA follows: TGTGCCAGCAGCTTTGGAGGGGCGAACGAGCAGTACTTC.

V and J are TRBV7-9 and TRBJ2-2; either TRBD1 or TRBD2 may fit D (6 bases each). The germline V gene encodes CDR1 SEHNR and CDR2 FQNEAQ (reference sequence). The CDR3 runs to 13 residues. V lost 2 bases and J 13 bases, leaving 14 bases between the germline ends. DNA for the CDR3: TGTGCCAGCAGCTTACCGGGGGCCCCACGGCTGTTTTTT. Residues: CASSLPGAPRLFF.